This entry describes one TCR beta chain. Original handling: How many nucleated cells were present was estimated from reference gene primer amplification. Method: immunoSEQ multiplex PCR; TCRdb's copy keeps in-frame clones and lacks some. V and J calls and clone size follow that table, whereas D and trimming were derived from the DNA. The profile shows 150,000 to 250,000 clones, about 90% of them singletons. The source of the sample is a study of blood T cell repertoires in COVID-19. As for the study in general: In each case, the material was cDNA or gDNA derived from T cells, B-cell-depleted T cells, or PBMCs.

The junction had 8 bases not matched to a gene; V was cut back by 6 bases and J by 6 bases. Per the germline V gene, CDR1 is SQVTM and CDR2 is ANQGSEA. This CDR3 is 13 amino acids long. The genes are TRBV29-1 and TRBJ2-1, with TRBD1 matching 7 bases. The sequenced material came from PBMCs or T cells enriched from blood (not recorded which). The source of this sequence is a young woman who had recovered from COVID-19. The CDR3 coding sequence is TGCAGCGTCGTAACAGGGGCGAGCAATGAGCAGTTCTTC. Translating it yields CSVVTGASNEQFF.